Below are 24 T cell receptor beta chains sequenced from a single sample in a study of blood T cell repertoires in COVID-19. The data were produced by immunoSEQ multiplex PCR, yet TCRdb's version contains in-frame clones alone and is incomplete. The profile shows 150,000 or so clones, 85% to 90% of them singletons. Sequenced: peripheral blood. These TCRs come from a woman in her thirties or forties with acute or convalescent COVID-19.

The chain is built from TRBV4-1 and TRBJ2-7, with 8 positions matching TRBD2. V was pared by 0 bases and J by 4 bases, with 8 bases of the junction left unmatched. CDR3 length: 16 amino acids. The germline CDR1 and CDR2 sequences are MGHRA and YSYEKL. The CDR3 DNA reads as TGCGCCAGCAGCCAAGATGAGGGCGGGAGGAGGTACGAGCAGTACTTC. It is translated as CASSQDEGGRRYEQYF.

The chain recombines TRBV28 with TRBJ2-3; 9 bases map to TRBD2. CDR1 and CDR2 from the germline V gene are MDHEN and SYDVKM. This CDR3 region has 17 residues. J gave up 5 bases and V 4 bases, and 13 bases lay outside the gene matches. CDR3 sequence reads: CASSSPEARGGQDTQYF. As DNA, the CDR3 is TGTGCCAGCAGTTCCCCTGAGGCGCGGGGGGGCCAAGATACGCAGTATTTT.

The V call is TRBV11-3, the J call TRBJ2-1, with TRBD1 matching 10 bases. The CDR3 is 16 residues long. The V and J ends lost 5 bases and 5 bases, in that order; junction bases with no gene match: 9. Germline lookup yields CDR1 SGHNT and CDR2 YENEEA. CDR3 protein: CASSRTGTGAHNEQFF. The DNA of the CDR3 is TGTGCCAGCAGCCGGACCGGGACAGGGGCGCACAATGAGCAGTTCTTC.

CDR3 nucleotides: TGTGCCAGCAGCTTAACATCGGGATTCTATGGCTACACCTTC. This gives the protein CASSLTSGFYGYTF. The chain combines TRBV7-8 with TRBJ1-2; D remains unclear. The V end was cut by 2 bases, the J end by 4 bases, with 11 bases between. Germline loops: CDR1 SGHVS, CDR2 FQNEAQ. CDR3 length equals 14 residues.

CDR3 amino acids: CASSLAGGPNEQFF. DNA for the CDR3: TGTGCCAGCAGCCTAGCGGGAGGGCCGAATGAGCAGTTCTTC. The chain joins TRBV4-2 to TRBJ2-1, with 11 positions matching TRBD2. Germline-derived CDR1 and CDR2 are LGHNA and YNFKEQ. The CDR3 covers 14 residues. V lost 4 bases and J lost 7; bases outside the gene matches: 3.

The gene calls are TRBV18 and TRBJ2-7; D is uncertain. CDR1 KGHSH and CDR2 LQKENI come from the germline V gene. The CDR3 has 13 amino acids. The V and J ends lost 6 bases and 2 bases respectively, with 11 bases between them. CDR3 residues: CASSTRQTYEQYF. In nucleotides, the CDR3 is TGTGCCAGCTCTACCAGACAAACCTACGAGCAGTACTTC.

V usage is TRBV5-4 and J usage is TRBJ2-1; possibly TRBD2 for D (6 bases). This CDR3 is built from 17 residues. The V end was cut by 0 bases, the J end by 8 bases, with 21 bases between. Looked up from germline, CDR1 is SGHNT and CDR2 is YYREEE (reference sequence). CDR3 DNA: TGTGCCAGCAGCTTGGGGGGTGGTAGCGGAGGCGGGTATGAGCAGTTCTTC. Protein product: CASSLGGGSGGGYEQFF.

This chain uses TRBV9 with TRBJ2-3; 8 bases map to TRBD2. This CDR3 contains 14 residues. V lost 4 bases and J lost 6; bases outside the gene matches: 7. From germline, CDR1 is SGDLS and CDR2 YYNGEE. The CDR3 nucleotides read TGTGCCAGCAGCCCCCCATCGGGGGGGGATACGCAGTATTTT. This sequence encodes CASSPPSGGDTQYF. Drawing the rest from reference TRBV9 and TRBJ2-3, the complete variable domain is DSGVTQTPKHLITATGQRVTLRCSPRSGDLSVYWYQQSLDQGLQFLIQYYNGEERAKGNILERFSAQQFPDLHSELNLSSLELGDSALYFCASSPPSGGDTQYFGPGTRLTVL.

A remark on this clone: The same CDR3 is also encoded by other DNA sequences in this sample. V is TRBV24-1 and J is TRBJ2-3, with TRBD1 matching 7 bases. The V gene's germline CDR1 is KGHDR and CDR2 SFDVKD. The junction had 2 bases not matched to a gene; V was cut back by 4 bases and J by 2 bases. The CDR3 loop spans 14 amino acids. CDR3 DNA sequence: TGTGCCACCAGTGACAGGGGGTCCACAGATACGCAGTATTTT. Translated, it gives CATSDRGSTDTQYF.

The V and J genes are TRBV27 and TRBJ2-2, with 11 bases lining up with TRBD2. The ends lost 1 base at V and 5 bases at J; junction bases unmatched: 12. Germline values: CDR1 MNHEY, CDR2 SMNVEV (reference sequence). The CDR3 sequence is 19 residues long. CDR3 loop: CASSLLSRRRLAGTGELFF. CDR3 bases: TGTGCCAGCAGTTTATTGTCGCGTCGAAGACTAGCGGGAACCGGGGAGCTGTTTTTT.

The chain joins TRBV5-1 to TRBJ2-7; D gene unclear. V was pared by 1 base and J by 6 bases, with 14 bases between. CDR1 SGHRS and CDR2 YFSETQ come from the germline V gene. The CDR3 totals 14 residues. The CDR3 DNA is TGCGCCAGCAGCTTGCAGGTTCTTCCTTCCGAGCAGTACTTC. Translated, it gives CASSLQVLPSEQYF.

The chain is built from TRBV11-2 and TRBJ1-2; D remains unclear. CDR1 is SGHAT, CDR2 FQNNGV, per germline. Trimming removed 1 base from V and 8 bases from J, with 11 bases in between. The CDR3 is 13 amino acids. The CDR3 spells CASSLGPRRGYTF. The DNA of the CDR3 is TGTGCCAGCAGCTTAGGGCCCCGCAGGGGCTACACCTTC.

This sequence joins TRBV30 and TRBJ2-3; D not resolved. The CDR3 contains 11 residues. Germline V lookup: CDR1 GTSNPN, CDR2 SVGIG (reference sequence). Between the trimmed V and J ends, which lost 4 bases and 8 bases, there was a span of 10 bases. For the CDR3, the DNA is TGTGCCTGGATTTTCAAATCTACGCAGTATTTT. This translates into CAWIFKSTQYF.

The chain links TRBV19 to TRBJ1-6; D gene uncertain. Trimming shortened V by 1 base and J by 11 bases, and 18 bases separated the two germline ends. The CDR3 sequence is 16 residues long. Looked up from germline, CDR1 is LNHDA and CDR2 is SQIVND (reference sequence). CDR3: CASSIGTSGGRTPLHF. CDR3 nucleotide sequence: TGTGCCAGTAGTATAGGAACGAGCGGAGGACGGACACCCCTCCACTTT. The full variable domain, with the rest looked up from reference TRBV19 and TRBJ1-6, is DGGITQSPKYLFRKEGQNVTLSCEQNLNHDAMYWYRQDPGQGLRLIYYSQIVNDFQKGDIAEGYSVSREKKESFPLTVTSAQKNPTAFYLCASSIGTSGGRTPLHFGNGTRLTVT.

V and J are TRBV3-1 (or the pseudogene TRBV3-2) and TRBJ2-1, with a tentative D call TRBD1 (6 bases). Looked up from germline, CDR1 is LGHDT and CDR2 is YNNKEL (reference sequence). The V and J ends lost 3 bases and 5 bases respectively, with 14 bases between them. The CDR3 sequence is 15 residues long. DNA of the CDR3: TGTGCCAGCAGCCAGGACAGCTACATCGACAATGAGCAGTTCTTC. This encodes CASSQDSYIDNEQFF.

CDR3 DNA sequence: TGCGCCAGCAGCCAGCCGATTTTTAGGGAGAAATTGGGGCAGTATTTT. Residues: CASSQPIFREKLGQYF. The chain links TRBV4-1 to TRBJ2-3, with a possible D match to TRBD2 (5 bases). Trimming took off 3 bases at V and 11 bases at J, with 24 bases between the two ends. CDR3 length: 16 amino acids. In germline, CDR1 is MGHRA, CDR2 YSYEKL.

The rearrangement uses TRBV11-3 and TRBJ2-7, with 9 bases matching TRBD2. Trimming cost V 5 bases and J 3 bases; bases outside gene matches: 8. This CDR3 is built from 15 residues. In germline, CDR1 is SGHNT, CDR2 YENEEA. Written as DNA, the CDR3 is TGTGCCAGCAGCATTAGCGGGAGCCCCATCTACGAGCAGTACTTC. Its translation: CASSISGSPIYEQYF. The full variable domain, its missing parts supplied by reference TRBV11-3 and TRBJ2-7, is EAGVVQSPRYKIIEKKQPVAFWCNPISGHNTLYWYLQNLGQGPELLIRYENEEAVDDSQLPKDRFSAERLKGVDSTLKIQPAELGDSAVYLCASSISGSPIYEQYFGPGTRLTVT.

This chain links TRBV10-3 with TRBJ1-1; D not certain. Germline V gene lookup returns CDR1 ENHRY and CDR2 SYGVKD. Trimming cost V 0 bases and J 0 bases, with 8 bases left between them. The CDR3 has 15 residues. In nucleotides, the CDR3 is TGTGCCATCAGTGAGTCGATACAGCTGAACACTGAAGCTTTCTTT. It translates to CAISESIQLNTEAFF.

The chain carries TRBV15 and TRBJ2-1; no clear D. The CDR3 totals 14 residues. Germline CDR1 and CDR2: LNHNV and YYDKDF (reference sequence). V dropped 2 bases and J dropped 7 bases, with 12 bases sitting between them. CDR3 in amino acids: CATSRPTEANEQFF. The CDR3 nucleotides read TGTGCCACCAGCAGACCGACCGAGGCGAATGAGCAGTTCTTC.

The chain joins TRBV19 to TRBJ2-3, with D perhaps matching TRBD2 (7 bases). V lost 1 base, J lost 1 base, and 9 bases lay in between. Germline CDR1 is LNHDA and CDR2 is SQIVND (reference sequence). The CDR3 sequence is 15 residues long. CDR3 coding DNA: TGTGCCAGTAGTATAGGAGGGGGGGGCACAGATACGCAGTATTTT. It codes for CASSIGGGGTDTQYF.

J is TRBJ1-1 and V is TRBV11-2; D possibly corresponds to TRBD1 (5 bases). The ends were cut back, 0 bases at V and 1 base at J, with 9 bases in the middle. Germline V CDR1 and CDR2: SGHAT, FQNNGV. There are 15 residues in the CDR3. CDR3 in amino acids: CASSLEPGGNTEAFF. The DNA of the CDR3 is TGTGCCAGCAGCTTAGAACCGGGGGGGAACACTGAAGCTTTCTTT. Variable domain in full (rest from reference TRBV11-2 and TRBJ1-1): EAGVAQSPRYKIIEKRQSVAFWCNPISGHATLYWYQQILGQGPKLLIQFQNNGVVDDSQLPKDRFSAERLKGVDSTLKIQPAKLEDSAVYLCASSLEPGGNTEAFFGQGTRLTVV.

The chain is built from TRBV24-1 and TRBJ1-1, with D uncertain. V was trimmed by 3 bases and J by 4 bases, leaving 8 bases between them. This CDR3 is built from 13 residues. The germline CDR1 and CDR2 sequences are KGHDR and SFDVKD. In nucleotides, the CDR3 is TGTGCCACCAGTGATCACCAGCGCACTGAAGCTTTCTTT. Its translation is CATSDHQRTEAFF.

CDR3 region: CASSPEAGGVYNEQFF. The CDR3 DNA reads as TGTGCCAGCTCACCAGAGGCGGGTGGGGTCTACAATGAGCAGTTCTTC. J is TRBJ2-1 and V is TRBV18; weak D call: TRBD2 (5 bases). The length of the CDR3 is 16 residues. CDR1 is KGHSH, CDR2 LQKENI, per germline. With 2 bases removed from V and 3 bases from J, the gap between germline ends came to 14 bases.

This chain links TRBV30 with TRBJ2-7; 7 bases line up with TRBD2. Germline V lookup: CDR1 GTSNPN, CDR2 SVGIG (reference sequence). This CDR3 region has 14 residues. V shed 3 bases, J shed 6 bases, and the junction held 11 bases outside the gene matches. CDR3 in amino acids: CAWSGGGDRAEQYF. The CDR3 nucleotides read TGTGCCTGGAGCGGGGGAGGGGATCGAGCCGAGCAGTACTTC.